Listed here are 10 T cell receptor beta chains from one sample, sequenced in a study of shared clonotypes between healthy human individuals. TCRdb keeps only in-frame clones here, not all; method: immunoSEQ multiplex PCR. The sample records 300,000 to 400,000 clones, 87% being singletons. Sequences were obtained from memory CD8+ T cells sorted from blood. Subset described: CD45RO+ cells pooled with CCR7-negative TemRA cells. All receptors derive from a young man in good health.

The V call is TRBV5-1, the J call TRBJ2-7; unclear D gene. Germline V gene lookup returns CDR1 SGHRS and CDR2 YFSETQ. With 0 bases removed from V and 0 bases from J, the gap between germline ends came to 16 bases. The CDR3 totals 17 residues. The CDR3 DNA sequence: TGCGCCAGCAGCTTGGCCTATACGGTCCCTCACTCCTACGAGCAGTACTTC. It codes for CASSLAYTVPHSYEQYF.

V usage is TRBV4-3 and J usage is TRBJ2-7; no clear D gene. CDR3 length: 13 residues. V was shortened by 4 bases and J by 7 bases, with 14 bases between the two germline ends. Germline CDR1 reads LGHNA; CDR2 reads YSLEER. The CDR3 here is CASSPPARLEQYF. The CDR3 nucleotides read TGCGCCAGCAGCCCCCCGGCGAGGTTAGAGCAGTACTTC.

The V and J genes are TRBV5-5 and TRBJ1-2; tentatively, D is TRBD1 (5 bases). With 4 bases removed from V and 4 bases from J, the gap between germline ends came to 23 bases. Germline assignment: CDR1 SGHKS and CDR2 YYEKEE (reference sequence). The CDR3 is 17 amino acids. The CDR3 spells CASSELSLRGGSYGYTF. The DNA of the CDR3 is TGTGCCAGCAGCGAGCTCTCCCTTAGGGGAGGGAGCTATGGCTACACCTTC.

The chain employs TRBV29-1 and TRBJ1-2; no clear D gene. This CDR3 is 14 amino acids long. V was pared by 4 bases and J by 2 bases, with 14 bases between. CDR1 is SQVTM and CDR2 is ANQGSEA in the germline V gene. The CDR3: CSVASRADNYGYTF. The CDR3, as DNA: TGCAGCGTTGCTTCAAGGGCGGACAACTATGGCTACACCTTC.

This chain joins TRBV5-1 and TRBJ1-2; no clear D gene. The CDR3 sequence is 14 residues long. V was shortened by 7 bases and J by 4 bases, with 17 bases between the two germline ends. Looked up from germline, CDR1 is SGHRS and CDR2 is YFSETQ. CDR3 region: CASGGGLRPYGYTF. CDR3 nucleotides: TGCGCCAGCGGCGGTGGGCTCAGACCCTATGGCTACACCTTC.

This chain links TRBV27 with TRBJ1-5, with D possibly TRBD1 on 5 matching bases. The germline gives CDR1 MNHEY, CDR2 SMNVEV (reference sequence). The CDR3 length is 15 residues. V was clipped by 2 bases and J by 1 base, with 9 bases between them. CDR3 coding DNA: TGTGCCAGCAGTTTAATGGGGGGAAGCAATCAGCCCCAGCATTTT. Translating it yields CASSLMGGSNQPQHF.

CDR3 loop: CASSQDGGLAATTRSYEQYF. The DNA for the CDR3 is TGCGCCAGCAGCCAAGATGGAGGACTAGCGGCAACAACGCGCTCCTACGAGCAGTACTTC. This sequence joins TRBV4-3 and TRBJ2-7; 10 nucleotides line up with TRBD2. The V segment lost 0 bases and the J segment 0 bases; nucleotides outside the gene matches: 14. CDR3 length equals 20 residues. From germline, CDR1 is LGHNA and CDR2 YSLEER.

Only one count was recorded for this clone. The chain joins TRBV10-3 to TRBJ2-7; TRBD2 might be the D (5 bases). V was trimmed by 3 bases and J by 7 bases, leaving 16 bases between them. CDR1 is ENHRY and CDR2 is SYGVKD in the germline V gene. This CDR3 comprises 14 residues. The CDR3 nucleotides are TGTGCCATCAGTGACCCGAGGGCAGCTTGGGAGCAGTACTTC. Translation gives CAISDPRAAWEQYF.

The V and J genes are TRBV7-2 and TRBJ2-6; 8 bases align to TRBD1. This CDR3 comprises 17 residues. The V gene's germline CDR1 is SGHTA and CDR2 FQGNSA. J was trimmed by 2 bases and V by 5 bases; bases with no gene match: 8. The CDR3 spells CASSLGQGGAGANVLTF. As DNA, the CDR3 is TGTGCCAGCAGCCTTGGACAGGGAGGAGCTGGGGCCAACGTCCTGACTTTC.

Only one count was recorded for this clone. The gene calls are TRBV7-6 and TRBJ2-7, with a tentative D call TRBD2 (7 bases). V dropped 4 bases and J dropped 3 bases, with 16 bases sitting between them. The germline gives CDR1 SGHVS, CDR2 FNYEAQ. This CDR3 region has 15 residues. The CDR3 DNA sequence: TGTGCCAGCAGCTGGCGGCCGGGGGGCGGCTACGAGCAGTACTTC. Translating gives CASSWRPGGGYEQYF.